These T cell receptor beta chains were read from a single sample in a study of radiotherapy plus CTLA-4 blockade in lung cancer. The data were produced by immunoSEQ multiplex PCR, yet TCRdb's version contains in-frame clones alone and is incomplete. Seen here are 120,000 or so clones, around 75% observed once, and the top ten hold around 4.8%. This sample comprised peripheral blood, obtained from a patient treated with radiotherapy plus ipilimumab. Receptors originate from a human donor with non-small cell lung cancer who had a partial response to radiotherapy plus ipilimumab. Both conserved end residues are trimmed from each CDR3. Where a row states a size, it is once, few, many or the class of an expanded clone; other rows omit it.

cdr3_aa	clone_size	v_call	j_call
ATSREAGLAEQF	NA	TRBV15	TRBJ2-1
ASKRQGAEPIEKLF	NA	TRBV19	TRBJ1-4
ASSIGLAGVYNEQF	NA	TRBV19	TRBJ2-1
ASSLSLSTDTQY	NA	TRBV7-9	TRBJ2-3
ASSLGDRQAEAF	NA	TRBV7-9	TRBJ1-1
ASSLPQLAGFTDTQY	NA	TRBV28	TRBJ2-3
ASSPTGEGQPQH	NA	TRBV18	TRBJ1-5
ASSTGTSRSNEQF	NA	TRBV28	TRBJ2-1
AWSGLAGANNEQF	NA	TRBV30	TRBJ2-1
ASSQKGGRQPRH	NA	TRBV7-9	TRBJ1-5
ASSYSPEPTNEKLF	NA	TRBV6-6	TRBJ1-4
ASSKLAGTGELF	once	TRBV27	TRBJ2-2
ASSEAGFAGNTIY	NA	TRBV25-1	TRBJ1-3
ASIDRADNYGYT	NA	TRBV28	TRBJ1-2
ASSQEGSTINQPQH	NA	TRBV4-3	TRBJ1-5
ASSTTGPFFTEAF	NA	TRBV9	TRBJ1-1
ASRGDLNTEAF	once	TRBV7-8	TRBJ1-1